Sequencing of this T cell receptor beta chain was carried out in a study of blood T cell repertoires in COVID-19 (dated by TCRdb to 2019 to 2021). Some background on the complete study: Samples from collaborators originated in the United States, Italy and Spain and spanned both the acute and convalescent phases of COVID-19. The repertoires were released in a freely available public database meant as a resource for research on the immune response to SARS-CoV-2. The dataset comprised deeply sampled blood TCRbeta repertoires from subjects exposed to, actively infected with, or recovered from COVID-19. Nearly every sample came with metadata listing a de-identified subject ID, COVID-19 status, age in years and sex. The prospective study material was composed of cDNA or gDNA derived from T cells, B-cell-depleted T cells, or PBMCs. Samples were obtained from the ongoing ImmuneRACE study (first 160 participants) and from some 1,200 subjects provided by 6 global collaborators. HLA class I and class II types, where available, came from metadata supplied by the sample provider rather than from assay-based typing. The study at large found these results: Clinical and demographic metadata were provided uncurated, with the amount varying by source and participant.

CDR1 is given as LGHDT and CDR2 as YNNKEL, both from the germline V gene (reference sequence). Its CDR3 holds 14 amino acids, cysteine through phenylalanine. The read is trimmed to its CDR3 DNA, 42 bases read in frame from base 1. Trimming at the junction amounts to 3 bases on V and 2 bases on J, and the germline ends lie 5 bases apart. Each collaborating institution followed its own protocols to collect whole blood in K2EDTA tubes. For TCRbeta analysis, collaborator samples were shipped as frozen whole blood, as isolated PBMCs, or as DNA extracted from either sample type. TCRbeta CDR3 regions were amplified from genomic DNA using the immunoSEQ Assay, a bias-controlled multiplex PCR. The authors' pipeline ran thus. The number of nucleated cells in each sample was estimated by amplification of reference gene primers within the assay. To quantify the absolute abundance of each unique TCRbeta CDR3 rearrangement, sequence reads were collapsed and filtered. For each sample, productive Simpson clonality was calculated as the square root of Simpson's diversity index over productive rearrangements. The source is immuneACCESS, and TCRdb retained only in-frame sequences with V and J called. Part of the clones is not carried over; for the studies checked, unresolved V genes explain less than half of this, and the remainder is unexplained. V and J calls and clone size are given by that table; D and trimming were obtained from the DNA. This sample lists under 100,000 clones; over 75% were detected once. About 12% of the sample goes to the ten largest clones.

Comments on this clone: Its antigen is still unknown. No per-base quality is available; no much larger clone lies one base away. This sample includes further DNA sequences coding for the same CDR3.

The chain couples TRBV3-1 (or the pseudogene TRBV3-2) to TRBJ2-6, with no confidently assigned D gene. The sample was peripheral blood. The sequence came from a human donor in a cohort sampled during active COVID-19. The CDR3 has the sequence CASSQGAGANVLTF. In nucleotides, the sequence is TGTGCCAGCAGCCAGGGCGCTGGGGCCAACGTCCTGACTTTC.